The entry below describes one TCR beta chain. The antigen remains unidentified. This table comes from immunoSEQ multiplex PCR, and its TCRdb copy is limited to in-frame clones, with some not included. The top ten hold roughly 0.34% of the sample, which has 2 million to 2.5 million clones, less than 95% seen once. The record originates from a study of shared clonotypes between healthy human individuals. Study in general: Donors were two women and three men aged 18 to 49. The study's findings and limits: Despite large depth, sorted-subset datasets appeared incompletely sequenced.

Free of recent acute infections or vaccinations, the donors were healthy HIV-negative adults. The sequencing input was naive CD4+ T cells from PBMCs. The subset here: CD45RA+ positively selected. The receptor was derived from a man aged 18-30 years in good health. Some clones in this sample may be carry-over from other donors' samples.

CDR3 in amino acids: CASSTTPGYEQFF. As DNA, the CDR3 is TGTGCCAGCTCAACAACCCCAGGGTATGAGCAGTTCTTC. The chain carries TRBV18 and TRBJ2-1; D perhaps matches TRBD1 (5 bases). V lost 5 bases, J lost 8 bases, and 13 bases lay in between. The CDR3 has 13 amino acids. Looked up from germline, CDR1 is KGHSH and CDR2 is LQKENI.